This entry is about one TCR beta chain. The antigen is not known. The data belong to a study of cytotoxic CD8 clonotypes in ibrutinib-treated CLL. Study background: Median treatment time before response sampling was 12 months, range 6 to 36.

Germline CDR1 KGHSH, CDR2 LQKENI. V lost 4 bases and J lost 4; bases outside the gene matches: 4. This CDR3 is built from 15 residues. Assay used: immunoSEQ multiplex PCR; TCRdb lists only in-frame clones, some missing. This sample carries about 140,000 clones, approximately 80% of them seen once, and the ten largest clones take 6% to 9.5%. Study-level results: Sustained-remission and progressing patients had unequal sampling times. Elevated clonality accompanied ibrutinib response, with a return toward baseline values at progression. Public clonotypes (which were uncommon) either contracted or remained stable on treatment.

V gene TRBV18 combines with J gene TRBJ2-1; 10 bases are a match to TRBD1. Sequences were derived from PBMCs, sampled after 36 months of ibrutinib treatment. The clonotype originates from a human donor with chronic lymphocytic leukemia. The CDR3 DNA reads TGTGCCAGCTCACTCGGGACAGGGGATTACAATGAGCAGTTCTTC. It encodes CASSLGTGDYNEQFF.